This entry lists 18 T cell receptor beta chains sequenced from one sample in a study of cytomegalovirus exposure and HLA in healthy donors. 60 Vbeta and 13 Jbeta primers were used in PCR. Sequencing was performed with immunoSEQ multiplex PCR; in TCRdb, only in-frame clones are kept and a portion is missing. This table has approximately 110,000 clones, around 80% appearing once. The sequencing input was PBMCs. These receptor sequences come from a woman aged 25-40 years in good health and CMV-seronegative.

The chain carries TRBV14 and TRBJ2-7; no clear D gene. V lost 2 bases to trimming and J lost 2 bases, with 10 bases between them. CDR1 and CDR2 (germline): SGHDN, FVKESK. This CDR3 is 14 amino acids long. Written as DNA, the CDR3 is TGTGCCAGCAGCCAATATCCACTGACCTACGAGCAGTACTTC. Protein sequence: CASSQYPLTYEQYF.

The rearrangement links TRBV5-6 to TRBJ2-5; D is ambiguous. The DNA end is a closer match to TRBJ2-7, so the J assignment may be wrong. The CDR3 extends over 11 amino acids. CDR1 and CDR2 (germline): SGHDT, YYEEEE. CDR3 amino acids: CASSRNYEQYF. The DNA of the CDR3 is TGTGCCAGCAGCCGTAACTACGAGCAGTACTTC.

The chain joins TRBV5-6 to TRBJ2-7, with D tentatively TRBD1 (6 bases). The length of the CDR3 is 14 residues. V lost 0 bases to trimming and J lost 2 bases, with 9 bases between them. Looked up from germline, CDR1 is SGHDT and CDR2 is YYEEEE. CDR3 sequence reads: CASSLAGDPYEQYF. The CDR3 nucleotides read TGTGCCAGCAGCTTGGCAGGGGACCCCTACGAGCAGTACTTC.

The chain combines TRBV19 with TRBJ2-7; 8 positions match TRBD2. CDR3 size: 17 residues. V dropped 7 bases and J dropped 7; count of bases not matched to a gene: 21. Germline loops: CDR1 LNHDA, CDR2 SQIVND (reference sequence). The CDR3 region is CASTSGVAGGSRGEQYF. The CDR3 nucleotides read TGTGCCAGTACCTCGGGGGTGGCGGGAGGCTCCCGAGGGGAGCAGTACTTC.

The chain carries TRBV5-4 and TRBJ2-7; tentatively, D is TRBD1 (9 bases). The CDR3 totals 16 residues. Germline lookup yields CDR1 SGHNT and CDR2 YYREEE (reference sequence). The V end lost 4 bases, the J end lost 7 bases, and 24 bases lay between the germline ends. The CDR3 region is CASSHGGGQGMGEQYF. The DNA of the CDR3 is TGTGCCAGCAGCCACGGGGGGGGACAGGGAATGGGGGAGCAGTACTTC.

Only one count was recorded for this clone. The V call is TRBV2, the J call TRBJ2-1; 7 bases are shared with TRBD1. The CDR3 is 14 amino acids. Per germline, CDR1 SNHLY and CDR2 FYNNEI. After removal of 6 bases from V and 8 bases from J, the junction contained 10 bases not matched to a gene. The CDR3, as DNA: TGTGCCAGCAGCGGACTCAAGGGGGCCCATGAGCAGTTCTTC. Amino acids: CASSGLKGAHEQFF.

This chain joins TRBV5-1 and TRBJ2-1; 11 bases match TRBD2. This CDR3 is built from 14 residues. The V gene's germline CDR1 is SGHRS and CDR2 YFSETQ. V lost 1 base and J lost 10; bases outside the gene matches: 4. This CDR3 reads CASSLLAGGQEQFF. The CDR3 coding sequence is TGCGCCAGCAGCTTGTTAGCGGGGGGGCAAGAGCAGTTCTTC.

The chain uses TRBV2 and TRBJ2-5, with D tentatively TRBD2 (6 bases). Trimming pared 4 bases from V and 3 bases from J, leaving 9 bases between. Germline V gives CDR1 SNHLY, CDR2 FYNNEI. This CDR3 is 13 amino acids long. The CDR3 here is CASSGTNKETQYF. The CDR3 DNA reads TGTGCCAGCAGTGGGACTAACAAAGAGACCCAGTACTTC. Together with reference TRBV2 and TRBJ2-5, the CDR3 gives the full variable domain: EPEVTQTPSHQVTQMGQEVILRCVPISNHLYFYWYRQILGQKVEFLVSFYNNEISEKSEIFDDQFSVERPDGSNFTLKIRSTKLEDSAMYFCASSGTNKETQYFGPGTRLLVL.

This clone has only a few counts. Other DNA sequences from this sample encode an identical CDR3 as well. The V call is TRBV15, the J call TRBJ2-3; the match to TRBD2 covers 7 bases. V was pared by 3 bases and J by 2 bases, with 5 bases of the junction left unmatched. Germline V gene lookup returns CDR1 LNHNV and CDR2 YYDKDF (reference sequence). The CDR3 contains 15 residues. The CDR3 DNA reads TGTGCCACCAGCAGGGGCGGGGGACTCACAGATACGCAGTATTTT. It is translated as CATSRGGGLTDTQYF.

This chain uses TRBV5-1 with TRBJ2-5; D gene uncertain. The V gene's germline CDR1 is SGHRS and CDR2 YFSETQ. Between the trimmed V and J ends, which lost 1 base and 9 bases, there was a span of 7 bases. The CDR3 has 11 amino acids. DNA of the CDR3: TGCGCCAGCAGCTTGTCCTCGGCCCAGTACTTC. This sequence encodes CASSLSSAQYF. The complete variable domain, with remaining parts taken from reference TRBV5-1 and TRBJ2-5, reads KAGVTQTPRYLIKTRGQQVTLSCSPISGHRSVSWYQQTPGQGLQFLFEYFSETQRNKGNFPGRFSGRQFSNSRSEMNVSTLELGDSALYLCASSLSSAQYFGPGTRLLVL.

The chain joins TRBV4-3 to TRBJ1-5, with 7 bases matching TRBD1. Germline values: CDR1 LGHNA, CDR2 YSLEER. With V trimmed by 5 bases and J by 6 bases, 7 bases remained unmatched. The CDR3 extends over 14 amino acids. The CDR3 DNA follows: TGCGCCAGCAGCTCGTTGGCAGGGGGTCAGCCCCAGCATTTT. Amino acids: CASSSLAGGQPQHF.

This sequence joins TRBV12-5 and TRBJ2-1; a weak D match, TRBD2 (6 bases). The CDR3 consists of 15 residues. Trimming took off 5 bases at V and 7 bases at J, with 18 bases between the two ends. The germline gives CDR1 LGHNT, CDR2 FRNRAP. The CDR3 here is CASGPGAGSKNEQFF. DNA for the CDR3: TGTGCTAGTGGTCCCGGGGCGGGAAGTAAAAATGAGCAGTTCTTC.

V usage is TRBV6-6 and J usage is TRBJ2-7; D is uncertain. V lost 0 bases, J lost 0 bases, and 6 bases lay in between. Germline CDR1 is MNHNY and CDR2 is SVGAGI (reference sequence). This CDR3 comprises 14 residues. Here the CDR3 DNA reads TGTGCCAGCAGTTACTCAACGAGCTCCTACGAGCAGTACTTC. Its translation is CASSYSTSSYEQYF.

The CDR3 region is CASRRLAGAYEQYF. In DNA, the CDR3 is TGTGCCAGTAGACGACTAGCGGGAGCCTACGAGCAGTACTTC. The chain joins TRBV19 to TRBJ2-7; 12 nucleotides line up with TRBD2. This CDR3 comprises 14 residues. Trimming at V came to 6 bases and at J to 2 bases, leaving 2 bases not matched to a gene. In germline, CDR1 is LNHDA, CDR2 SQIVND (reference sequence).

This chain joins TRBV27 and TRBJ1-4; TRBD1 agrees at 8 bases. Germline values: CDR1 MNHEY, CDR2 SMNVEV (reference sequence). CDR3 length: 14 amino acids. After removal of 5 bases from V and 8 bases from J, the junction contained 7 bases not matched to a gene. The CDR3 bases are TGTGCCAGCAGTGCAGGGGGCTGGGCGGAAAAACTGTTTTTT. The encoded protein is CASSAGGWAEKLFF. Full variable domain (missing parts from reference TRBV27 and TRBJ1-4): EAQVTQNPRYLITVTGKKLTVTCSQNMNHEYMSWYRQDPGLGLRQIYYSMNVEVTDKGDVPEGYKVSRKEKRNFPLILESPSPNQTSLYFCASSAGGWAEKLFFGSGTQLSVL.

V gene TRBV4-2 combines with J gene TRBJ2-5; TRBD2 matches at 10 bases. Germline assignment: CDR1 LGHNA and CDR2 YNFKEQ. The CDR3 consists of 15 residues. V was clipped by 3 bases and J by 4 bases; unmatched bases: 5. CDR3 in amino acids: CASSQVAGGVETQYF. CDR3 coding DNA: TGTGCCAGCAGCCAGGTAGCGGGGGGTGTAGAGACCCAGTACTTC.

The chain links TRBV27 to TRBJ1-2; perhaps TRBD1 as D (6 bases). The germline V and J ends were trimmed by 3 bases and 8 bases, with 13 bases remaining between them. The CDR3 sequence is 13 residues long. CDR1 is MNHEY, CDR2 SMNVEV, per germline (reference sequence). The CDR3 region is CASSLGGGQGYTF. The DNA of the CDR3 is TGTGCCAGCAGTTTGGGCGGGGGGCAAGGCTACACCTTC.

The CDR3 coding sequence is TGTGCCAGCAGTTACCGGGTAGTGGCTCCCTACGAGCAGTACTTC. Translation: CASSYRVVAPYEQYF. The chain joins TRBV6-5 to TRBJ2-7; the D is unclear. The germline V gene has CDR1 MNHEY and CDR2 SVGAGI. Trimming took 2 bases from V and 2 from J, leaving 13 bases between them. This CDR3 is built from 15 residues.